This T cell receptor (beta chain) was profiled in a study of human T cells and chemical hapten exposure (dated by TCRdb to the early 2020s). Some background on the complete study: For sensitization, 2% DPC in acetone was applied to an approximately 2 cm by approximately 2 cm area of upper inner arm skin. Patient blood was sampled pre-sensitization (week 0) and at 2, 6 and about 24 weeks after DPC sensitization. Twenty-nine alopecia patients gave blood for TCR sequencing at one to four time points (pre-sensitization, 2, 6 and 24 weeks). Patch tests used Finn chambers with 0.01% DPC on the upper back, scored after 6 days by International Contact Dermatitis Research Group standards. Most of the patients in the cohort were female, and the cohort covered alopecia areata with under or over 50% scalp involvement, alopecia totalis and alopecia universalis. Libraries were combined into a pool for sequencing, and differences in TCR yield between samples came mainly from small differences in library volumes within the pool. This study followed changes in the peripheral blood TCR repertoire in vivo during primary and secondary sensitization of alopecia patients to the hapten diphenylcyclopropenone (DPC). Throughout the study period of 20 to 30 weeks, patients also received therapeutic DPC doses to the scalp every week.

V has 2 bases trimmed and J has 6 bases trimmed; junction bases matching no gene number 15. Reading from cysteine to phenylalanine, the CDR3 counts 17 amino acids. The read is trimmed to its CDR3 DNA, 51 bases read in frame from base 1. The germline V gene (reference sequence) yields MNHNY for CDR1 and SVGAGI for CDR2. Per the publication, the time point label means: pre-sensitization, week 0. The treatment or condition label of this sample denotes: therapeutic diphenylcyclopropenone sensitization with weekly scalp DPC. At every patch-test visit, the blood draw took place before the patch test was put on. Eligible patients were aged 18 to 70, diagnosed with alopecia, deemed suitable for DPC therapy, and excluded if pregnant. Total RNA was extracted from unfractionated whole blood that had been collected in Tempus Blood RNA tubes. Receptor amplification or capture employed RACE. Instrument used: NextSeq 500. During library preparation, unique molecular identifiers were attached to individual cDNA molecules so that TCRs could be counted in a quantitative, reproducible way. For every blood RNA sample, sequencing covered both the TCR alpha and TCR beta chains. In the original analysis: A median of roughly 99,000 TCRs per sample was observed, with a range of roughly 23,224 to 700,000. The Decombinator software suite was used to annotate V, J and CDR3 in the TCR reads. For PS versus PT1 abundance plots, all samples were subsampled to the same number of TCRs (28,000). Expanded TCRs were defined as absent before sensitization and observed at least eight times at the 2-week time point. Using fastp at Q25 and MiXCR, TCRdb reprocessed the public reads and kept productive beta chains. Entries that share a CDR3 protein sequence are merged under the most common genes and DNA. TCRdb's processing, not the study's, gives the V and J calls here. The sample yields around 57,000 distinct CDR3 sequences; around 10% were counted once. About 4% of the sample belongs to the ten largest clones.

This clonotype was detected only a few times. The target of this receptor is not known. Per-base qualities were not stored, and no clone one base away is much larger. General findings and caveats noted by the study authors: Because all patients had alopecia, a presumed autoimmune disease, the immune response of the patients might differ from that of healthy individuals. Repeated subsampling changed both the strength of the expansion versus patch-test correlation and the threshold at which the correlation became significant. Patch test score correlated positively with the number of PT1 expanded TCRs, reaching significance at thresholds 8, 16 and 32 but not at 4. The number of TCRs above 1 in 1000 frequency did not change with DPC sensitization; there was no evidence of global repertoire structure alterations. Significantly more large CDR3 similarity clusters were formed by expanded TCRs than by pre-sensitization or healthy control sets, consistent with antigen-driven responses.

The clonotype originates from a woman aged 40 to 50 with alopecia areata. Some clones in this sample may be carry-over from other donors' samples. The rearrangement combines TRBV6-6 with TRBJ1-2, with 7 bases aligning to TRBD1. The sequencing here drew on whole blood, taken in connection with sensitization to the hapten diphenylcyclopropenone (DPC). The nucleotide sequence reads TGTGCCAGCAGTTACCCACCTCGACAGGGAGGAACGGATGGCTACACCTTC. This gives the protein CASSYPPRQGGTDGYTF.